This T cell receptor beta chain was profiled in a study of glioma-infiltrating T cells after dendritic cell vaccination. The table came from immunoSEQ multiplex PCR; TCRdb's copy has only in-frame clones and leaves some out. Counted here are roughly 88,000 clones, roughly four fifths occurring once; the ten biggest clones make up 2% to 2.5%. Time point reported: after dendritic cell vaccination, including at tumor progression/relapse. Germline CDR1 and CDR2: MNHEY and SVGAGI. V was pared by 6 bases and J by 3 bases, with 15 bases between. The CDR3 is 15 residues long. The rearrangement uses TRBV6-5 and TRBJ1-3; possible D gene TRBD1, 6 bases. This clonotype was obtained from a human donor with glioblastoma. The sample in question was blood, obtained after dendritic cell vaccination. CDR3 residues: CASSHRVRGGNTIYF. For the CDR3, the DNA is TGTGCCAGCAGCCATCGCGTCAGGGGTGGAAACACCATATATTTT.